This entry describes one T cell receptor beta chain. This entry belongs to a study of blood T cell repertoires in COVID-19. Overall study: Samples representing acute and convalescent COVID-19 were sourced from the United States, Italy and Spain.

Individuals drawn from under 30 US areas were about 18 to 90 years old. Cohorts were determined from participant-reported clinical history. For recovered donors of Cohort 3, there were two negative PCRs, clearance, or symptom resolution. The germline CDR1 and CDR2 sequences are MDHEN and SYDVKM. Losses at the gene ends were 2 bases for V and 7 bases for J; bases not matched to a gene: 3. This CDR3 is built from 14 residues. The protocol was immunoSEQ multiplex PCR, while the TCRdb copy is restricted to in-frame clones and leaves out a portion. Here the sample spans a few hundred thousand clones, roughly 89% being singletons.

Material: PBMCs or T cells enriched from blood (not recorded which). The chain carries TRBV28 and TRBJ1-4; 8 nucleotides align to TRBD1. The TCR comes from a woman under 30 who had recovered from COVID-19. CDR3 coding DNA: TGTGCCAGCAGTTTACAGGGGGCTTTTGAAAAACTGTTTTTT. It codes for CASSLQGAFEKLFF.